This passage covers 4 T cell receptor beta chains from one sample sequenced in a study of blood T cell repertoires in COVID-19. Profiling relied on immunoSEQ multiplex PCR, and the TCRdb table lists in-frame clones only, not all of them. The sample has roughly 49,000 clones, more than 65% seen once. The specimen sequenced was peripheral blood. The receptors were sampled from an older woman with acute or convalescent COVID-19.

Written as DNA, the CDR3 is TGTGCCAGCAGCTTAAACCCTGGACTAGCGGGAGGGTGGAATGAGCAGTTCTTC. Translating it yields CASSLNPGLAGGWNEQFF. The V gene is TRBV7-3, the J gene TRBJ2-1; 15 bases align to TRBD2. Germline CDR1 SGHTA, CDR2 FQGTGA. This CDR3 has 18 amino acids. Trimming removed 1 base from V and 7 bases from J; junction bases left unmatched: 8.

The V and J genes are TRBV19 and TRBJ2-1; D remains unclear. V shed 4 bases and J shed 6 bases, with 10 bases lying between them. CDR3 length: 13 residues. Germline V gene sequence: CDR1 LNHDA, CDR2 SQIVND (reference sequence). The DNA of the CDR3 is TGTGCCAGTAGTAGTTCCCCGGGCAATGAGCAGTTCTTC. Translating it yields CASSSSPGNEQFF.

The chain links TRBV30 to TRBJ1-3; weak D call: TRBD1 (5 bases). CDR1 is GTSNPN and CDR2 is SVGIG in the germline V gene (reference sequence). The V and J ends lost 4 bases and 5 bases respectively, with 12 bases between them. The length of the CDR3 is 13 residues. CDR3 DNA: TGTGCCTGGATCCGGCAGGACAGAAACACCATATATTTT. Its translation is CAWIRQDRNTIYF. Supplemented by reference TRBV30 and TRBJ1-3, the full variable domain reads SQTIHQWPATLVQPVGSPLSLECTVEGTSNPNLYWYRQAAGRGLQLLFYSVGIGQISSEVPQNLSASRPQDRQFILSSKKLLLSDSGFYLCAWIRQDRNTIYFGEGSWLTVV.

The genes are TRBV18 and TRBJ2-1; 12 bases are a match to TRBD2. The CDR3 totals 15 residues. CDR1 and CDR2 from the germline V gene are KGHSH and LQKENI. Trimming at V came to 5 bases and at J to 5 bases, leaving 4 bases not matched to a gene. CDR3 sequence reads: CASSTSGGTDNEQFF. CDR3 nucleotide sequence: TGTGCCAGCTCAACTAGCGGGGGGACCGACAATGAGCAGTTCTTC.